The 14 T cell receptor beta chains reported below all come from one sample, sequenced in a study of human T cells and chemical hapten exposure. Time point specified: patch test 3, about 24 weeks after DPC sensitization. The treatment: therapeutic diphenylcyclopropenone sensitization with weekly scalp DPC. TCRdb analysed the RACE reads with MiXCR anew, one entry per CDR3 protein. The table records approximately 90,000 distinct CDR3 sequences, less than 35% of them present only once. This specimen consisted of whole blood, obtained in connection with sensitization to the hapten diphenylcyclopropenone (DPC). The receptors stem from a man aged 35-49 years with alopecia areata. Some clones in this sample may be carry-over from other donors' samples.

A few counts support this clonotype. The V and J genes are TRBV7-9 and TRBJ2-7; D gene ambiguous. Germline CDR1 is SEHNR and CDR2 is FQNEAQ (reference sequence). The CDR3 is 12 amino acids. V was clipped by 5 bases and J by 0 bases, with 5 bases between them. CDR3 residues: CASSALSYEQYF. As DNA, the CDR3 is TGTGCCAGCAGCGCCCTCTCCTACGAGCAGTACTTC. The whole variable domain, filled in from reference TRBV7-9 and TRBJ2-7, reads DTGVSQNPRHKITKRGQNVTFRCDPISEHNRLYWYRQTLGQGPEFLTYFQNEAQLEKSRLLSDRFSAERPKGSFSTLEIQRTEQGDSAMYLCASSALSYEQYFGPGTRLTVT.

A few counts support this clonotype. The genes are TRBV5-1 and TRBJ1-5, with a weak D call TRBD1 (6 bases). Per the germline V gene, CDR1 is SGHRS and CDR2 is YFSETQ. There are 15 residues in the CDR3. The germline V and J ends were trimmed by 4 bases and 0 bases, with 11 bases remaining between them. Here the CDR3 DNA reads TGCGCCAGCAGCCTGACAGGTGTTAGCAATCAGCCCCAGCATTTT. Its protein is CASSLTGVSNQPQHF.

The rearrangement links TRBV10-1 to TRBJ1-1; D remains unclear. Trimming stripped 6 bases from V and 3 bases from J, with 11 bases between. CDR1 and CDR2 (germline): WNHNN, SYGVQD (reference sequence). This CDR3 spans 13 amino acids. This CDR3 reads CASSVDRHTEAFF. CDR3 coding DNA: TGCGCCAGCAGCGTAGACCGACACACTGAAGCTTTCTTT.

The chain joins TRBV6-2 or TRBV6-3 to TRBJ2-7; D is uncertain. In germline, CDR1 is MNHEY, CDR2 SVGEGT. This CDR3 region has 12 residues. V was clipped by 6 bases and J by 6 bases, with 12 bases between them. The CDR3 spells CASRGRLGEQYF. The DNA of the CDR3 is TGTGCCAGCAGAGGCAGGCTGGGCGAGCAGTACTTC.

This clonotype was counted a few times. V is TRBV6-6 and J is TRBJ2-3; D possibly corresponds to TRBD2 (5 bases). Trimming left V 0 bases short and J 0 bases short, with 13 bases between. The CDR3 runs 17 residues. Germline V gives CDR1 MNHNY, CDR2 SVGAGI (reference sequence). The CDR3 coding sequence is TGTGCCAGCAGTTACTCGATTAGCCCGGGAAGCACAGATACGCAGTATTTT. This gives the protein CASSYSISPGSTDTQYF.

This clonotype has a handful of counts. The V gene is TRBV20-1, the J gene TRBJ1-5; D unclear. Trimming pared 6 bases from V and 1 base from J, leaving 10 bases between. The CDR3 extends over 13 amino acids. CDR1 DFQATT and CDR2 SNEGSKA come from the germline V gene (reference sequence). Here the CDR3 reads CSAKRGSNQPQHF. The CDR3 DNA reads as TGCAGTGCAAAACGTGGGAGCAATCAGCCCCAGCATTTT.

The chain carries TRBV4-3 and TRBJ1-1; 8 bases are shared with TRBD1. The CDR3 has 16 residues. From germline, CDR1 is LGHNA and CDR2 YSLEER. V was pared by 0 bases and J by 2 bases, with 5 bases of the junction left unmatched. CDR3: CASSQDLTGVNTEAFF. Here the CDR3 DNA reads TGCGCCAGCAGCCAAGATCTGACAGGGGTTAACACTGAAGCTTTCTTT.

This clonotype was observed at least ten times. The CDR3 DNA follows: TGTGCCACCAGTGATCCTAATCTGGAGGTAGCCTTAACCACAGATACGCAGTATTTT. Its translation: CATSDPNLEVALTTDTQYF. V is TRBV24-1 and J is TRBJ2-3; possible D gene TRBD2, 5 bases. The CDR3 length is 19 residues. Trimming shortened V by 3 bases and J by 2 bases, and 23 bases separated the two germline ends. The germline V gene encodes CDR1 KGHDR and CDR2 SFDVKD.

This clonotype has a handful of counts. The chain's CDR3 is CASSNQETQYF. DNA of the CDR3: TGTGCCAGCAGCAACCAAGAGACCCAGTACTTC. The chain links TRBV21-1 to TRBJ2-5. TRBV21-1 is a known pseudogene. This CDR3 contains 11 residues.

This clonotype was seen ten or more times. The chain uses TRBV5-1 and TRBJ2-7; a weak D match, TRBD2 (5 bases). This CDR3 region has 14 residues. V lost 3 bases and J lost 2, with 12 bases in between. From germline, CDR1 is SGHRS and CDR2 YFSETQ. CDR3 residues: CASSSGLPPYEQYF. The CDR3, as DNA: TGCGCCAGCAGCTCCGGACTGCCTCCCTACGAGCAGTACTTC.

This clonotype turned up a few times. V is TRBV5-6 and J is TRBJ1-5, with D possibly TRBD1 on 5 matching bases. Germline V gene lookup returns CDR1 SGHDT and CDR2 YYEEEE. The V end lost 3 bases, the J end lost 3 bases, and 10 bases lay between the germline ends. This CDR3 spans 14 amino acids. CDR3 residues: CASSSGTINQPQHF. CDR3 in DNA: TGTGCCAGCAGCTCCGGGACGATCAATCAGCCCCAGCATTTT.

The sample holds a few counts of this clonotype. The V gene is TRBV12-3 or TRBV12-4, the J gene TRBJ1-3, with D unresolved. The CDR3 is made up of 15 amino acids. The V gene lost 3 bases and the J gene lost 0 bases, with 9 bases spanning the gap. For the CDR3, the DNA is TGTGCCAGCAGTTTGTTCGTCGGCTCTGGAAACACCATATATTTT. Translation: CASSLFVGSGNTIYF.

This clonotype was counted between two and nine times. The rearrangement uses TRBV7-2 and TRBJ2-4; TRBD2 matches 7 bases. Per the germline V gene, CDR1 is SGHTA and CDR2 is FQGNSA. The ends lost 0 bases at V and 1 base at J; junction bases unmatched: 6. The CDR3 has 17 amino acids. CDR3 nucleotide sequence: TGTGCCAGCAGCTTAGCGGCGGGGGTGGGCGCCAAAAACATTCAGTACTTC. Translated, it gives CASSLAAGVGAKNIQYF. Based on the CDR3 plus reference TRBV7-2 and TRBJ2-4, the full variable domain is GAGVSQSPSNKVTEKGKDVELRCDPISGHTALYWYRQSLGQGLEFLIYFQGNSAPDKSGLPSDRFSAERTGGSVSTLTIQRTQQEDSAVYLCASSLAAGVGAKNIQYFGAGTRLSVL.

This clonotype was detected only once. The J gene is TRBJ2-2, the V gene TRBV20-1; maybe TRBD2 (6 bases). The CDR3 consists of 13 residues. The germline V and J ends were trimmed by 4 bases and 8 bases, with 14 bases remaining between them. Per germline, CDR1 DFQATT and CDR2 SNEGSKA (reference sequence). The CDR3 DNA sequence: TGCAGTGCTATTTTGGGGGGACGGGGGGAGCTGTTTTTT. Its protein is CSAILGGRGELFF.